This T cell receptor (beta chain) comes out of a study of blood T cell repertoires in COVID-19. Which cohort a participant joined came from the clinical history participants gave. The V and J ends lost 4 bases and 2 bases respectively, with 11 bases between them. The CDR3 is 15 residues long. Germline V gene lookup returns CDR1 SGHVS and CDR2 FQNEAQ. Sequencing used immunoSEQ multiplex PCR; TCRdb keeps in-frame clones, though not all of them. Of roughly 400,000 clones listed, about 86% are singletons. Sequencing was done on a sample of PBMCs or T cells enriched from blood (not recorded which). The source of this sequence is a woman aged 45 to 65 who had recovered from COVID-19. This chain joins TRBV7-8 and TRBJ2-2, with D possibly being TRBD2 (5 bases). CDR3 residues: CASSSSTGNTGELFF. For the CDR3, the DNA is TGTGCCAGCAGCTCCTCGACGGGAAACACCGGGGAGCTGTTTTTT.